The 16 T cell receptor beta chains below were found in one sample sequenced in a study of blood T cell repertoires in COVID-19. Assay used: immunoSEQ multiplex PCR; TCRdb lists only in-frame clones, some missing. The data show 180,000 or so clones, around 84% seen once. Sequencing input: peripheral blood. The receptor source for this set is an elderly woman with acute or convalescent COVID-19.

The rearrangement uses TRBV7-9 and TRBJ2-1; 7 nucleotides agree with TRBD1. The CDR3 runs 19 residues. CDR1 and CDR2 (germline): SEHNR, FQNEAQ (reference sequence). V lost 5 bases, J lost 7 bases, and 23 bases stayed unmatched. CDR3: CASSAHLTGLRGSPNEQFF. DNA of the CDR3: TGTGCCAGCAGCGCCCACCTGACAGGGTTGCGCGGGTCCCCGAATGAGCAGTTCTTC.

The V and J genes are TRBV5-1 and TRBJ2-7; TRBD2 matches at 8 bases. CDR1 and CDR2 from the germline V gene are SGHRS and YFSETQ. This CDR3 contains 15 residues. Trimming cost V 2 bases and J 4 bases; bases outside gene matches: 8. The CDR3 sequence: CASSLIAGPDYEQYF. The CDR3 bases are TGCGCCAGCAGCTTAATAGCGGGACCCGATTACGAGCAGTACTTC. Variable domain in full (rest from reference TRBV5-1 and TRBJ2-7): KAGVTQTPRYLIKTRGQQVTLSCSPISGHRSVSWYQQTPGQGLQFLFEYFSETQRNKGNFPGRFSGRQFSNSRSEMNVSTLELGDSALYLCASSLIAGPDYEQYFGPGTRLTVT.

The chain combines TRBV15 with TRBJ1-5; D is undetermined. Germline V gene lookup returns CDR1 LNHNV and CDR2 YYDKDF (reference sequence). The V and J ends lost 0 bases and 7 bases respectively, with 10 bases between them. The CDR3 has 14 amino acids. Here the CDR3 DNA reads TGTGCCACCAGCAGAGATCGGGGTTCGCAGCCCCAGCATTTT. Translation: CATSRDRGSQPQHF.

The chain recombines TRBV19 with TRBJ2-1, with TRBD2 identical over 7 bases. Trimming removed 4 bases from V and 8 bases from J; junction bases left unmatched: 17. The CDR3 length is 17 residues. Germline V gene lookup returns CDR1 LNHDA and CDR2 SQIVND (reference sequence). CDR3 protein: CASSRVPSAGERDEQFF. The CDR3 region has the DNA TGTGCCAGTAGTAGGGTGCCCTCCGCGGGGGAACGGGATGAGCAGTTCTTC.

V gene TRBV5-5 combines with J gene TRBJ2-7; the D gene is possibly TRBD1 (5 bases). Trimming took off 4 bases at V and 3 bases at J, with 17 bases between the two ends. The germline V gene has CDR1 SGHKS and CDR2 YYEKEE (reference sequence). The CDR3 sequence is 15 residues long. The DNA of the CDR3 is TGTGCCAGCAGCCCCGCCCCGGGCGACAGCTACGAGCAGTACTTC. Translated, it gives CASSPAPGDSYEQYF.

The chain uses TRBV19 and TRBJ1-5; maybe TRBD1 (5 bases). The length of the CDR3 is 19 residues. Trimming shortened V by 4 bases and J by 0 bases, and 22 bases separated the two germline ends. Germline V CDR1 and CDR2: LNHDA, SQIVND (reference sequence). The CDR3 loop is CASSNVREQAGFSNQPQHF. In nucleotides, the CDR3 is TGTGCCAGTAGTAATGTTAGAGAACAGGCGGGATTTAGCAATCAGCCCCAGCATTTT.

CDR3 loop: CASSLPGTGGIRGYTF. The CDR3 DNA sequence: TGTGCCAGCAGCTTGCCCGGGACAGGAGGGATAAGGGGCTACACCTTC. The chain joins TRBV5-6 to TRBJ1-2; 8 nucleotides match TRBD1. This CDR3 is 16 amino acids long. Germline-derived CDR1 and CDR2 are SGHDT and YYEEEE. V lost 1 base, J lost 8 bases, and 13 bases stayed unmatched.

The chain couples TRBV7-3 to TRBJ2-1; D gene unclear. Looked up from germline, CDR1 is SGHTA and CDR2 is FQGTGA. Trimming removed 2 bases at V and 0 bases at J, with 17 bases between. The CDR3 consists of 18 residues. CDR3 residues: CASSLRFAALSSYNEQFF. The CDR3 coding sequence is TGTGCCAGCAGCTTACGGTTCGCGGCCCTTTCCTCCTACAATGAGCAGTTCTTC.

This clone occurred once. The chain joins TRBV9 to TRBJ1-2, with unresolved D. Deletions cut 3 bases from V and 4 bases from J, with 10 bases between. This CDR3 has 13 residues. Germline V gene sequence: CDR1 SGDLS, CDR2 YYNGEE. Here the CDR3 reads CASSGALPYGYTF. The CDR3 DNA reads TGTGCCAGCAGCGGCGCGTTGCCCTATGGCTACACCTTC. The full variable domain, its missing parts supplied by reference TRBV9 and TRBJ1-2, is DSGVTQTPKHLITATGQRVTLRCSPRSGDLSVYWYQQSLDQGLQFLIQYYNGEERAKGNILERFSAQQFPDLHSELNLSSLELGDSALYFCASSGALPYGYTFGSGTRLTVV.

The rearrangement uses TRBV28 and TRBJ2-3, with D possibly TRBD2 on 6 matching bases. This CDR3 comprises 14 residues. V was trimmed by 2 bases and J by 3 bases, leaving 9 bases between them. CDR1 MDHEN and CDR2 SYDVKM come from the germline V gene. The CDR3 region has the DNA TGTGCCAGCAGTTTAGCAGGGAGGACAGATACGCAGTATTTT. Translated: CASSLAGRTDTQYF.

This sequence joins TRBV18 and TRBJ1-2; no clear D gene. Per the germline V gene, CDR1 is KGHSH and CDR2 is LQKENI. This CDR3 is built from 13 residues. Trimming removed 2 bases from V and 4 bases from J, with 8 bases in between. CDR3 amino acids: CASSPESGYGYTF. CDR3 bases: TGTGCCAGCTCACCAGAGTCGGGCTATGGCTACACCTTC.

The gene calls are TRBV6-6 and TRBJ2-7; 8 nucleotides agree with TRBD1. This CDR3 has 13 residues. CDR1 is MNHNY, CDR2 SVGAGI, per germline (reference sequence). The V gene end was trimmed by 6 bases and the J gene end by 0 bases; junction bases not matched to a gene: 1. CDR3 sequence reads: CASRTGVSYEQYF. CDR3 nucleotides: TGTGCCAGCAGGACAGGGGTCTCCTACGAGCAGTACTTC.

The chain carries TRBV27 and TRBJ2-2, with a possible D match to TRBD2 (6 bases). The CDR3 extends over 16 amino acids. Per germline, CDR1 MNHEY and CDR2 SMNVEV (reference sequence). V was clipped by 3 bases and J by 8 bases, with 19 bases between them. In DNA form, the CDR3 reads TGTGCCAGCAGTTTTAGCCACCCCGGGAGATCGGGGGAGCTGTTTTTT. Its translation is CASSFSHPGRSGELFF.

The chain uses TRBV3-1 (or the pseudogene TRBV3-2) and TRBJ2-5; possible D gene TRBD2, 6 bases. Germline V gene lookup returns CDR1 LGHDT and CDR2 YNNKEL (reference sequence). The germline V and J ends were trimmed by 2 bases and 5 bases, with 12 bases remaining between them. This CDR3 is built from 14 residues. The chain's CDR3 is CASSQPSGGETQYF. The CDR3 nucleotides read TGTGCCAGCAGCCAACCTAGTGGGGGGGAGACCCAGTACTTC.

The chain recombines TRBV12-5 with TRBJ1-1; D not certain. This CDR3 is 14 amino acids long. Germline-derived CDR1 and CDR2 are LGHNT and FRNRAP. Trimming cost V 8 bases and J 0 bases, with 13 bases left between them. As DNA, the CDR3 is TGTGCTAGTTCCATGGGGAGTATGAACACTGAAGCTTTCTTT. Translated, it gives CASSMGSMNTEAFF.

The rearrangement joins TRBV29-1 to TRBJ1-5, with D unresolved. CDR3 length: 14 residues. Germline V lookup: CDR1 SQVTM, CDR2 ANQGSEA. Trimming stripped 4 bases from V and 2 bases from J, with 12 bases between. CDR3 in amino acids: CSVAHGEGNQPQHF. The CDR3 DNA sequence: TGCAGCGTTGCCCACGGGGAGGGCAATCAGCCCCAGCATTTT.